The 26 T cell receptor beta chains listed next were all sequenced from one sample in a study of vaccination effects on CD4 cells after COVID-19. Libraries were prepared by immunoSEQ multiplex PCR; TCRdb keeps only in-frame clonotypes and omits some of them. The table shows around 54,000 clones, with 75% to 90% occurring only once. Before any sequencing was done, the ViraFEST assay used viral peptide pools to expand antigen-specific CD4+ T cells. It was after nine to ten days of culture that CD4+ T cells were isolated. For these TCRs, the target antigens are not known. The sequences come from CD4+ T cells from PBMCs cultured with HCoV-229E spike peptides, collected before COVID-19 vaccination. These receptors all stem from a human donor who received a COVID-19 vaccine.

This sequence joins TRBV12-5 and TRBJ1-1; D gene uncertain. Germline CDR1 and CDR2: LGHNT and FRNRAP. Trimming left V 0 bases short and J 11 bases short, with 10 bases between. The CDR3 contains 12 residues. The CDR3 DNA follows: TGTGCTAGTGGTTTGGTTGGGCCTGGCGCTTTCTTT. This codes for CASGLVGPGAFF. The variable domain in full, completed from reference TRBV12-5 and TRBJ1-1, reads DARVTQTPRHKVTEMGQEVTMRCQPILGHNTVFWYRQTMMQGLELLAYFRNRAPLDDSGMPKDRFSAEMPDATLATLKIQPSEPRDSAVYFCASGLVGPGAFFGQGTRLTVV.

This sequence joins TRBV19 and TRBJ1-1; weak D call: TRBD1 (5 bases). Per germline, CDR1 LNHDA and CDR2 SQIVND (reference sequence). Trimming removed 7 bases at V and 8 bases at J, with 23 bases between. The CDR3 loop spans 15 amino acids. CDR3 nucleotide sequence: TGTGCCAGTACCGATATAGACAGATTCGCCCAGGAAGCTTTCTTT. Its translation is CASTDIDRFAQEAFF.

This clone was seen once. The CDR3 spells CASSPQGRDNIQYF. CDR3 DNA: TGTGCCAGCAGCCCCCAGGGCAGGGATAACATTCAGTACTTC. This chain joins TRBV9 and TRBJ2-4; maybe TRBD1 (5 bases). The germline V gene encodes CDR1 SGDLS and CDR2 YYNGEE. The CDR3 extends over 14 amino acids. V lost 4 bases and J lost 7, with 15 bases in between.

The rearrangement joins TRBV11-2 to TRBJ1-1, with D unclear. The CDR3 has 15 residues. CDR1 is SGHAT, CDR2 FQNNGV, per germline. Deletions cut 5 bases from V and 0 bases from J, with 13 bases between. The CDR3 reads CASSLQQIMNTEAFF. CDR3 DNA: TGTGCCAGCAGCCTACAACAGATAATGAACACTGAAGCTTTCTTT.

The V and J genes are TRBV28 and TRBJ1-1; the match to TRBD1 covers 10 bases. V shed 6 bases and J 5 bases; nucleotides not matched to a gene: 3. Germline CDR1 reads MDHEN; CDR2 reads SYDVKM. The CDR3 runs to 13 residues. The CDR3 loop is CASRGTGETEAFF. CDR3 coding DNA: TGTGCCAGCAGGGGGACAGGGGAGACTGAAGCTTTCTTT.

The CDR3 sequence: CASSQAFSTDTQYF. DNA for the CDR3: TGCGCCAGCAGCCAAGCGTTCAGCACAGATACGCAGTATTTT. The V call is TRBV4-1, the J call TRBJ2-3; no clear D gene. CDR1 is MGHRA and CDR2 is YSYEKL in the germline V gene. V dropped 1 base and J dropped 0 bases, with 5 bases sitting between them. This CDR3 comprises 14 residues.

This chain connects TRBV28 to TRBJ1-2; 7 bases are a match to TRBD1. The CDR3 is 14 residues long. Unmatched junction bases numbered 4, after V lost 2 bases and J lost 4 bases. Germline assignment: CDR1 MDHEN and CDR2 SYDVKM. The CDR3 DNA follows: TGTGCCAGCAGTTTAGGACAGGCCATCTATGGCTACACCTTC. Encoded protein: CASSLGQAIYGYTF.

This chain links TRBV7-2 with TRBJ2-3; D might be TRBD2 (7 bases). CDR3 length: 16 residues. V dropped 5 bases and J dropped 5 bases, with 20 bases sitting between them. Germline CDR1 SGHTA, CDR2 FQGNSA. The CDR3 coding sequence is TGTGCCAGCAGCGGGGGGGGCTACCTTAGGGGAGATACGCAGTATTTT. Encoded protein: CASSGGGYLRGDTQYF.

The chain couples TRBV10-3 to TRBJ2-3, with TRBD1 identical over 7 bases. Germline loops: CDR1 ENHRY, CDR2 SYGVKD. With 3 bases clipped from V and 0 bases from J, the junction kept 6 bases outside the gene matches. The CDR3 totals 16 residues. The DNA for the CDR3 is TGTGCCATCAGTGAACGGACAGGTTCAAGCACAGATACGCAGTATTTT. Translating it yields CAISERTGSSTDTQYF.

This chain joins TRBV24-1 and TRBJ2-3; 9 bases fit TRBD2. The CDR3 is 15 residues long. Losses at the gene ends were 3 bases for V and 7 bases for J; bases not matched to a gene: 7. The germline gives CDR1 KGHDR, CDR2 SFDVKD. CDR3 in amino acids: CATSDAGGPSNTQYF. The CDR3 DNA reads TGTGCCACCAGTGATGCGGGGGGGCCTTCAAATACGCAGTATTTT.

The rearrangement uses TRBV11-2 and TRBJ2-3, with D maybe TRBD1 (5 bases). V lost 1 base and J 2 bases, leaving 7 bases between the germline ends. The CDR3 extends over 14 amino acids. Germline assignment: CDR1 SGHAT and CDR2 FQNNGV. CDR3 DNA: TGTGCCAGCAGCTTAGGACAGAACACAGATACGCAGTATTTT. This translates into CASSLGQNTDTQYF.

This chain connects TRBV25-1 to TRBJ1-6; D might be TRBD1 (5 bases). V gave up 5 bases and J gave up 7 bases, with 15 bases separating them. The V gene's germline CDR1 is MGHDK and CDR2 SYGVNS. The CDR3 covers 15 residues. CDR3 bases: TGTGCCAGCAGTATGGGGGGTCTTGGCAATTCACCCCTCCACTTT. The encoded protein is CASSMGGLGNSPLHF.

The chain employs TRBV12-3 or TRBV12-4 and TRBJ1-4; D not certain. This CDR3 has 12 amino acids. Trimming removed 3 bases from V and 9 bases from J, with 8 bases in between. The CDR3 DNA reads TGTGCCAGCAGTTTTGGTGGCCAAAAACTGTTTTTT. This encodes CASSFGGQKLFF.

In nucleotides, the CDR3 is TGTGCCTGGAGCCATAACTCCTACAATGAGCAGTTCTTC. It translates to CAWSHNSYNEQFF. The chain recombines TRBV30 with TRBJ2-1; no firm D call. The V gene's germline CDR1 is GTSNPN and CDR2 SVGIG (reference sequence). The CDR3 consists of 13 residues. The V end was cut by 3 bases, the J end by 0 bases, with 6 bases between. Full variable domain (remainder filled in from reference TRBV30 and TRBJ2-1): SQTIHQWPATLVQPVGSPLSLECTVEGTSNPNLYWYRQAAGRGLQLLFYSVGIGQISSEVPQNLSASRPQDRQFILSSKKLLLSDSGFYLCAWSHNSYNEQFFGPGTRLTVL.

This clone was seen a handful of times. The CDR3 sequence is CASFPGNNQPQHF. CDR3 DNA sequence: TGTGCCAGTTTCCCGGGTAACAATCAGCCCCAGCATTTT. The gene calls are TRBV28 and TRBJ1-5, with D unclear. V lost 9 bases and J lost 3, with 12 bases in between. The CDR3 runs 13 residues. Germline V gene lookup returns CDR1 MDHEN and CDR2 SYDVKM.

The chain links TRBV7-2 to TRBJ1-1; 7 nucleotides match TRBD1. Germline V gene sequence: CDR1 SGHTA, CDR2 FQGNSA. The CDR3 contains 13 residues. V was clipped by 4 bases and J by 5 bases; unmatched bases: 4. In DNA form, the CDR3 reads TGTGCCAGCAGCTCGACAGGGAGGACTGAAGCTTTCTTT. Translation gives CASSSTGRTEAFF.

The rearrangement uses TRBV5-1 and TRBJ2-3; D not certain. V was pared by 0 bases and J by 6 bases, with 11 bases between. Germline CDR1 and CDR2: SGHRS and YFSETQ. The CDR3 covers 14 residues. The CDR3 nucleotides read TGCGCCAGCAGCTTGGCTCGAGATGTGGATACGCAGTATTTT. Its translation is CASSLARDVDTQYF. Supplemented by reference TRBV5-1 and TRBJ2-3, the full variable domain reads KAGVTQTPRYLIKTRGQQVTLSCSPISGHRSVSWYQQTPGQGLQFLFEYFSETQRNKGNFPGRFSGRQFSNSRSEMNVSTLELGDSALYLCASSLARDVDTQYFGPGTRLTVL.

This clone was observed once. The V and J genes are TRBV2 and TRBJ2-1; D uncertain. The V end lost 5 bases, the J end lost 9 bases, and 11 bases lay between the germline ends. Germline V lookup: CDR1 SNHLY, CDR2 FYNNEI. The CDR3 consists of 12 residues. The CDR3 DNA reads as TGTGCCAGCAGTTCGAGTATGGTTGAGCAGTTCTTC. Encoded protein: CASSSSMVEQFF.

This clone was seen a few times. The CDR3 is CASSLQGQTYYGYTF. The CDR3 coding sequence is TGCGCCAGCAGCTTACAGGGACAGACTTACTATGGCTACACCTTC. The chain employs TRBV5-1 and TRBJ1-2, with 7 bases identical to TRBD1. CDR3 length: 15 amino acids. V was pared by 2 bases and J by 3 bases, with 7 bases of the junction left unmatched. Germline lookup yields CDR1 SGHRS and CDR2 YFSETQ.

The chain employs TRBV18 and TRBJ1-3; D is unresolved. Germline lookup yields CDR1 KGHSH and CDR2 LQKENI. V lost 6 bases to trimming and J lost 0 bases, with 12 bases between them. The CDR3 has 15 amino acids. CDR3 nucleotide sequence: TGTGCCAGCTCGCTCGACTTGAGCTCTGGAAACACCATATATTTT. Amino acid sequence: CASSLDLSSGNTIYF.

The chain joins TRBV18 to TRBJ2-3; 10 bases fit TRBD2. This CDR3 is built from 15 residues. Germline V gives CDR1 KGHSH, CDR2 LQKENI. The V and J ends lost 5 bases and 2 bases, in that order; junction bases with no gene match: 4. CDR3 bases: TGTGCCAGCTCAGCTAGCGGGGGAGACACAGATACGCAGTATTTT. The encoded protein is CASSASGGDTDTQYF.

The rearrangement joins TRBV5-1 to TRBJ1-2; perhaps TRBD1 as D (5 bases). The CDR3 runs 15 residues. Per germline, CDR1 SGHRS and CDR2 YFSETQ. The ends were cut back, 4 bases at V and 4 bases at J, with 17 bases in the middle. CDR3 loop: CASSLDGTGSYGYTF. The CDR3 nucleotides are TGCGCCAGCAGCCTAGACGGTACAGGATCCTATGGCTACACCTTC.

V and J are TRBV5-8 and TRBJ2-6, with D perhaps TRBD1 (6 bases). V was shortened by 1 base and J by 2 bases, with 10 bases between the two germline ends. The germline gives CDR1 SGHTS, CDR2 YDEGEE. The CDR3 is made up of 16 amino acids. DNA of the CDR3: TGTGCCAGCAGCTTGTTCTGGGGGCCTGGGGCCAACGTCCTGACTTTC. It is translated as CASSLFWGPGANVLTF.

This clone was recorded a few times. The rearrangement joins TRBV5-1 to TRBJ1-4; TRBD1 is a possible D gene (5 bases). V lost 3 bases to trimming and J lost 8 bases, with 14 bases between them. Germline CDR1 SGHRS, CDR2 YFSETQ. CDR3 length equals 14 residues. The CDR3: CASSSPGRQEKLFF. Here the CDR3 DNA reads TGCGCCAGCAGCTCCCCAGGGCGACAAGAAAAACTGTTTTTT. Together with reference TRBV5-1 and TRBJ1-4, the CDR3 gives the full variable domain: KAGVTQTPRYLIKTRGQQVTLSCSPISGHRSVSWYQQTPGQGLQFLFEYFSETQRNKGNFPGRFSGRQFSNSRSEMNVSTLELGDSALYLCASSSPGRQEKLFFGSGTQLSVL.

V is TRBV3-1 (or the pseudogene TRBV3-2) and J is TRBJ2-2; no definite D call. Germline CDR1 LGHDT, CDR2 YNNKEL (reference sequence). V lost 2 bases and J lost 5, with 3 bases in between. The CDR3 length is 12 residues. The CDR3 DNA reads as TGTGCCAGCAGCCAACAAACCGGGGAGCTGTTTTTT. Its protein is CASSQQTGELFF.

This chain uses TRBV5-1 with TRBJ2-5; 11 bases map to TRBD2. CDR3 length equals 16 residues. From germline, CDR1 is SGHRS and CDR2 YFSETQ. After removal of 4 bases from V and 2 bases from J, the junction contained 7 bases not matched to a gene. The CDR3 spells CASSGTSGRPQETQYF. The CDR3 DNA sequence: TGCGCCAGCAGCGGCACTAGCGGGAGACCGCAAGAGACCCAGTACTTC.